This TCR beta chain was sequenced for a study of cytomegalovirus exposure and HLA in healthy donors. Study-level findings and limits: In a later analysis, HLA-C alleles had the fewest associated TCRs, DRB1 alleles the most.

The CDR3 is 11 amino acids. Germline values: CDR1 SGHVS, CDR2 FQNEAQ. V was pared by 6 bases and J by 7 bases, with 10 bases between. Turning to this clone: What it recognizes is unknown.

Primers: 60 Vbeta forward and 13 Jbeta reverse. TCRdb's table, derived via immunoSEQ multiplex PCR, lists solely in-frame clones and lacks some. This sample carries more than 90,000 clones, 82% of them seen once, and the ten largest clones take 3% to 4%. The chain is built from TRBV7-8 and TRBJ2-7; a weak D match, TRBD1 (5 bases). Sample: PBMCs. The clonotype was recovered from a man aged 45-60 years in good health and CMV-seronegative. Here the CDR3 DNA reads TGTGCCAGCAGACAGGCTGGGGAGCAGTACTTC. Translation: CASRQAGEQYF. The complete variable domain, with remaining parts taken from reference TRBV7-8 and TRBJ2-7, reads GAGVSQSPRYKVAKRGQDVALRCDPISGHVSLFWYQQALGQGPEFLTYFQNEAQLDKSGLPSDRFFAERPEGSVSTLKIQRTQQEDSAVYLCASRQAGEQYFGPGTRLTVT.